This TCR beta chain was observed in a study of T cells after yellow fever vaccination. The overall study: For low cell numbers, libraries were made with SMART-Seq v4 Ultra Low Input.

Only a few counts were recorded for this clonotype. Its antigen is undetermined. The study, taken as a whole, reports: Most primary-vaccination clones recurred post-booster (roughly 96% CD4, around 90% CD8).

Making TCR cDNA involved 5'RACE template switching, which added UMIs and a universal primer site. TCRdb independently ran MiXCR on the 5' RACE reads; one entry per CDR3 protein. The table has about 400,000 distinct CDR3 sequences, 6.2% seen once. The V segment lost 6 bases and the J segment 8 bases; nucleotides outside the gene matches: 12. This CDR3 has 15 residues. CDR1 is DFQATT, CDR2 SNEGSKA, per germline (reference sequence). The sequences come from PBMCs, collected 5 days after the yellow fever booster vaccination. The V gene is TRBV20-1, the J gene TRBJ1-6, with 8 bases lining up with TRBD1. The source is a man aged 25-45 years who received the YFV17D yellow fever vaccine. The CDR3 DNA is TGCAGTGCGAGCGACAGGGGCCGAGCATATTCACCCCTCCACTTT. This translates into CSASDRGRAYSPLHF.